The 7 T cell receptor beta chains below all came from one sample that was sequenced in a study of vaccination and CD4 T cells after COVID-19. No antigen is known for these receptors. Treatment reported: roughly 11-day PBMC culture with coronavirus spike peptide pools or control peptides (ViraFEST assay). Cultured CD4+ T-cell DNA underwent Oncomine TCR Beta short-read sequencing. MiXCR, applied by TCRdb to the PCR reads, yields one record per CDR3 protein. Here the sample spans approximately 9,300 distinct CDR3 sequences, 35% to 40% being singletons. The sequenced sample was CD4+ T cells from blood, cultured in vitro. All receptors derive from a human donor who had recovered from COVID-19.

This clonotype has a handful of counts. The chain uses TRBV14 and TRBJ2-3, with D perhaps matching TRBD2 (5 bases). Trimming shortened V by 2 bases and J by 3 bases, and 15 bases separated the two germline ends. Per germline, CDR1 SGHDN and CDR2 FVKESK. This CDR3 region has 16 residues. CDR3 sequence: CASSQFTGGGTDTQYF. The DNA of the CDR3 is TGTGCCAGCAGCCAATTTACTGGAGGAGGAACAGATACGCAGTATTTT.

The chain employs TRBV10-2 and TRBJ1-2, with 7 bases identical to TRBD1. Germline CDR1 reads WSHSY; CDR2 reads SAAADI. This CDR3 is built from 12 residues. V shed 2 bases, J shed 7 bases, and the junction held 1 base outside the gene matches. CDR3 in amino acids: CASSEGTVGYTF. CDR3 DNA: TGCGCCAGCAGTGAGGGGACAGTTGGCTACACCTTC.

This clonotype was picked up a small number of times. CDR3 loop: CASSSSMGNTIYF. The CDR3 DNA sequence: TGTGCCAGCAGCTCCTCCATGGGAAACACCATATATTTT. The chain joins TRBV7-9 to TRBJ1-3; unclear D gene. CDR1 SEHNR and CDR2 FQNEAQ come from the germline V gene (reference sequence). V was clipped by 4 bases and J by 4 bases, with 8 bases between them. CDR3 length equals 13 residues.

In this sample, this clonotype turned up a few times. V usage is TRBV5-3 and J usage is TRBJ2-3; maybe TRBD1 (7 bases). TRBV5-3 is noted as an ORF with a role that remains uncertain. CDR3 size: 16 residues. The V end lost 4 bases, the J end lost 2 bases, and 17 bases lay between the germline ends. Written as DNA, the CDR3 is TGTGCCAGAAGCCCCAAGGGGGCGGGGATCACAGATACGCAGTATTTT. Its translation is CARSPKGAGITDTQYF.

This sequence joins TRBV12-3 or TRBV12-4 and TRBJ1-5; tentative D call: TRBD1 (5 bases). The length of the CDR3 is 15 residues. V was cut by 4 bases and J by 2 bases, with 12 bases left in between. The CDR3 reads CASSWDFGGNQPQHF. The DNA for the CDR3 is TGTGCCAGCAGTTGGGACTTCGGTGGCAATCAGCCCCAGCATTTT.

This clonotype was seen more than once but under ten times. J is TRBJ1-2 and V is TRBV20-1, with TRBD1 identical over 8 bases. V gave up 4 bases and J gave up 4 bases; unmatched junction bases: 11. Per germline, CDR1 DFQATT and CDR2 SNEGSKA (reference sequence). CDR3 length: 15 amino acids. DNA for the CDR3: TGCAGTGCTAAGGGGGCAGGACAGGGTACCTATGGCTACACCTTC. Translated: CSAKGAGQGTYGYTF.

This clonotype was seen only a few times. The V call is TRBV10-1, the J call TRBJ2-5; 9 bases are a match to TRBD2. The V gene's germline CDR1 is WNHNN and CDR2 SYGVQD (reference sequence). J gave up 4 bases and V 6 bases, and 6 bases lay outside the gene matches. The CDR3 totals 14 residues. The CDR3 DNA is TGCGCCAGCAGCCCTAGCGGGGCGATAGAGACCCAGTACTTC. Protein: CASSPSGAIETQYF.